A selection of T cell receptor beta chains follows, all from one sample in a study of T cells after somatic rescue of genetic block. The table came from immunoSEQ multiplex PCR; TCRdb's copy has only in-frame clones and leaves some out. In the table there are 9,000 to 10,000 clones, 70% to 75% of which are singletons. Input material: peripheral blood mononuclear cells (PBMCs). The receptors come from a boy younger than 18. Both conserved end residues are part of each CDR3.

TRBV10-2	CASNPSSIYEQYF
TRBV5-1	CASSPSGTSGGAGETQYF
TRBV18	CASSPGGPQPYEQYF
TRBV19	CASIPRGASTDTQYF
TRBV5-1	CASSGGLAGGYEQYF
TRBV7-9	CASSRTGFGEKLFF
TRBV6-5	CASSYSWAGALYEQYF
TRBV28	CASSRQGRLSYGYTF
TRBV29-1	CSVVVTTETQYF
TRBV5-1	CASSLTDTQYF
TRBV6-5	CASGLAYSTDTQYF
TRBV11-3	CASSLVGTETQYF
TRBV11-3	CASSLDRGLSWYGYTF
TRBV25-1	CASSISEQGGYEQYF
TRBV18	CASSPPVTGLGEQYF
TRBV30	CALEWQWVGSNEQFF
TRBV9	CASSVAGAGGLTDTQYF
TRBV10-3	CAISAVNSGANVLTF
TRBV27	CASSSVSRAAETQYF
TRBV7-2	CASSDRYEQYF
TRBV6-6	CASSYPPTGVVEQYF
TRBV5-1	CASSFRDRGYEQYF
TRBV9	CASSAPQTGNSGNTIYF
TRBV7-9	CASSLERARILQGYTF
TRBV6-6	CASSPQGNSPLHF
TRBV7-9	CASSLRQGDTGELFF
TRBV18	CASSLRTGLNTEAFF
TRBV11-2	CASSLQLNTEAFF
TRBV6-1	CASSGSTRAAAQSRANVLTF
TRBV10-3	CAITGGYGYTF
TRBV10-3	CAISESTGGQKTYEQYF
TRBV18	CASSPPPRNEQFF
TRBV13	CASSPGGWTKGTQYF
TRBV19	CASSKQGYTEAFF
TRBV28	CASSLGGADGIIYNEQFF
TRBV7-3	CASSLRPGDRDADTQYF
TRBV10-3	CAISESDGQGIYF
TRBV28	CASTSLDRPYEQYF
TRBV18	CASSPPGQVPNTEAFF
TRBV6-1	CASSESLLAGDRRRYEQYF
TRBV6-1	CASSEAVQGGTDTQYF
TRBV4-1	CASSFLAGTLISTDTQYF
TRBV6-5	CASRHRVSYEQYF
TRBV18	CASSLGGADSYEQYF
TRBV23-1	CASSQSEGLAVNTGELFF
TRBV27	CASTPSLLYTDTQYF
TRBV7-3	CASSPTGGADGYTF
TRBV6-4	CASSSGQPPILRSSYNEQFF
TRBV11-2	CASSSSYEQYF
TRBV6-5	CASRPGQGDNSPLHF
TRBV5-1	CASSGTGSGANVLTF